This is a list of T cell receptor beta chains from one sample in a study of CD8 T cells in ankylosing spondylitis. TCRdb recomputed calls from the 5' RACE reads with MiXCR, one row per CDR3 protein. In the table there are some 220,000 distinct CDR3 sequences, 10% of which are singletons. Sequenced material: blood, either unsorted or a sorted T cell fraction (not recorded which). The receptors derive from a male donor with ankylosing spondylitis or in good health (not recorded which). Each CDR3 is given with its conserved first and last residue. The D gene is left open where the match is weak. Not every row has a clone size; where given, it reads once, few, many or a size class.

CDR3nt: TGTGCCAGCCACGAGTACCAGGGGACAGATACGCAGTATTTT; CDR3aa: CASHEYQGTDTQYF; v_gene: TRBV18; j_gene: TRBJ2-3; abundance: NA; d_gene: NA
CDR3nt: TGTGCCAGCAGTGTAGACTCAGATACGCAGTATTTT; CDR3aa: CASSVDSDTQYF; v_gene: TRBV2; j_gene: TRBJ2-3; abundance: few; d_gene: NA
CDR3nt: TGCAGTGCTAGAGCCCGACTCGACCAGCGGTACAATGAGCAGTTCTTC; CDR3aa: CSARARLDQRYNEQFF; v_gene: TRBV20-1; j_gene: TRBJ2-1; abundance: many; d_gene: NA
CDR3nt: TGTGCCAGCAGGGGGACTCACTCCTACGAGCAGTACTTC; CDR3aa: CASRGTHSYEQYF; v_gene: TRBV6-2/TRBV6-3; j_gene: TRBJ2-7; abundance: many; d_gene: NA
CDR3nt: TGTGCCAGCAGCCTTACGAGTGCCGGGGAGCTGTTTTTT; CDR3aa: CASSLTSAGELFF; v_gene: TRBV11-3; j_gene: TRBJ2-2; abundance: few; d_gene: NA
CDR3nt: TGTGCCAGCAGCCCAGCAGGACTTGAGAGCTCCTACGAGCAGTACTTC; CDR3aa: CASSPAGLESSYEQYF; v_gene: TRBV4-2; j_gene: TRBJ2-7; abundance: NA; d_gene: NA
CDR3nt: TGTGCCTTCAACCCCTTTGGGGGGGGCTATGGCTACACCTTC; CDR3aa: CAFNPFGGGYGYTF; v_gene: TRBV30; j_gene: TRBJ1-2; abundance: many; d_gene: NA
CDR3nt: TGTGCCAGCAGCTTAAATCCCGGGACTGGCCAAGAGACCCAGTACTTC; CDR3aa: CASSLNPGTGQETQYF; v_gene: TRBV13; j_gene: TRBJ2-5; abundance: many; d_gene: NA
CDR3nt: TGTGCCAGCAGTGAAGCGTTTGGCGGGGTCACCGGGGAGCTGTTTTTT; CDR3aa: CASSEAFGGVTGELFF; v_gene: TRBV6-1; j_gene: TRBJ2-2; abundance: few; d_gene: NA
CDR3nt: TGTGCCAGCAGCTTACAGTCCATGAACACTGAAGCTTTCTTT; CDR3aa: CASSLQSMNTEAFF; v_gene: TRBV11-2; j_gene: TRBJ1-1; abundance: many; d_gene: NA
CDR3nt: TGTGCCAGCTCATCCCGGGACAGCTCAGCCTACGAGCAGTACTTC; CDR3aa: CASSSRDSSAYEQYF; v_gene: TRBV18; j_gene: TRBJ2-7; abundance: few; d_gene: TRBD1
CDR3nt: TGCGCCAGCAGCCGGGACAGCAACACTGAAGCTTTCTTT; CDR3aa: CASSRDSNTEAFF; v_gene: TRBV4-1; j_gene: TRBJ1-1; abundance: many; d_gene: TRBD1
CDR3nt: TGTGCCAGCAGTGACGGGGGACAGGGGGGTAATGAGCAGTTCTTC; CDR3aa: CASSDGGQGGNEQFF; v_gene: TRBV6-4; j_gene: TRBJ2-1; abundance: many; d_gene: TRBD1
CDR3nt: TGTGCCAGCAGCTTCCGGAGATTCTCATCGGAAGCTAACTATGGCTACACCTTC; CDR3aa: CASSFRRFSSEANYGYTF; v_gene: TRBV7-2; j_gene: TRBJ1-2; abundance: NA; d_gene: NA
CDR3nt: TGCAGTGCCCGAGGGGCAGGGGGGAGGAACACTGAAGCTTTCTTT; CDR3aa: CSARGAGGRNTEAFF; v_gene: TRBV20-1; j_gene: TRBJ1-1; abundance: NA; d_gene: TRBD1
CDR3nt: TGTGCCAGCAGCAACCGGGACAGGCGCTACAATGAGCAGTTCTTC; CDR3aa: CASSNRDRRYNEQFF; v_gene: TRBV7-2; j_gene: TRBJ2-1; abundance: few; d_gene: TRBD1
CDR3nt: TGTGCCAGCAGTTTAGAGCGGGAGTCGGCAGATACGCAGTATTTT; CDR3aa: CASSLERESADTQYF; v_gene: TRBV27; j_gene: TRBJ2-3; abundance: many; d_gene: TRBD2
CDR3nt: TGTGCCTGGGGTCGGTGGGGGAGTGATTCACCCCTCCACTTT; CDR3aa: CAWGRWGSDSPLHF; v_gene: TRBV30; j_gene: TRBJ1-6; abundance: few; d_gene: NA
CDR3nt: TGTGCCAGCAGTAAGGGGGATAAACAAGAGACCCAGTACTTC; CDR3aa: CASSKGDKQETQYF; v_gene: TRBV5-4; j_gene: TRBJ2-5; abundance: NA; d_gene: NA
CDR3nt: TGTGCCAGCAGCTCTTTTGGGGGATCGCGCACTGAAGCTTTCTTT; CDR3aa: CASSSFGGSRTEAFF; v_gene: TRBV7-9; j_gene: TRBJ1-1; abundance: NA; d_gene: NA
CDR3nt: TGCGCCAGCAGATCCTCTGCTGGGGAGCTGTTTTTT; CDR3aa: CASRSSAGELFF; v_gene: TRBV5-1; j_gene: TRBJ2-2; abundance: many; d_gene: NA
CDR3nt: TGTGCCAGCAGCCCTTGGACAGGGAACTATGGCTACACCTTC; CDR3aa: CASSPWTGNYGYTF; v_gene: TRBV7-9; j_gene: TRBJ1-2; abundance: many; d_gene: TRBD1
CDR3nt: TGCGCCAGCAGCTTGGTCGGTCAGGGGGCGGATGAGCAGTTCTTC; CDR3aa: CASSLVGQGADEQFF; v_gene: TRBV5-1; j_gene: TRBJ2-1; abundance: many; d_gene: TRBD1
CDR3nt: TGCAGCGTTGAAGATCTAATCGGGTCTAACACTGAAGCTTTCTTT; CDR3aa: CSVEDLIGSNTEAFF; v_gene: TRBV29-1; j_gene: TRBJ1-1; abundance: few; d_gene: NA
CDR3nt: TGCAGCGTTGTGAGGTGGGTGAACACTGAAGTTTTCTTT; CDR3aa: CSVVRWVNTEVFF; v_gene: TRBV29-1; j_gene: TRBJ1-1; abundance: NA; d_gene: NA
CDR3nt: TGTGCCAGCAGTTTAGCGGGACTAGCTATATTCTTC; CDR3aa: CASSLAGLAIFF; v_gene: TRBV12-3/TRBV12-4; j_gene: TRBJ2-1; abundance: many; d_gene: TRBD2
CDR3nt: TGTGCCATCAGACAGGAGACTTACGAGCAGTACTTC; CDR3aa: CAIRQETYEQYF; v_gene: TRBV10-3; j_gene: TRBJ2-7; abundance: many; d_gene: NA
CDR3nt: TGCGCCAGCAGCCAAGCGGTCCGATATGAGCAGTTCTTC; CDR3aa: CASSQAVRYEQFF; v_gene: TRBV4-1; j_gene: TRBJ2-1; abundance: few; d_gene: NA
CDR3nt: TGCAGCGTTGAATATCGAAACATTCAGTACTTC; CDR3aa: CSVEYRNIQYF; v_gene: TRBV29-1; j_gene: TRBJ2-4; abundance: many; d_gene: NA
CDR3nt: TGTGCCAGCAGTCCAGGGTCCCGTGGCTACACCTTC; CDR3aa: CASSPGSRGYTF; v_gene: TRBV12-3/TRBV12-4; j_gene: TRBJ1-2; abundance: NA; d_gene: NA
CDR3nt: TGTGCCAGCAGCTTGGAAACTGAAGCTTTCTTT; CDR3aa: CASSLETEAFF; v_gene: TRBV5-5; j_gene: TRBJ1-1; abundance: many; d_gene: NA
CDR3nt: TGCGCCAGCAGTTCAGGGGACGGTCAGCCCCAGCATTTT; CDR3aa: CASSSGDGQPQHF; v_gene: TRBV5-1; j_gene: TRBJ1-5; abundance: many; d_gene: NA
CDR3nt: TGTGCCAGCAGCGTACGGCCCGATTACCACGAGCAGTACTTC; CDR3aa: CASSVRPDYHEQYF; v_gene: TRBV9; j_gene: TRBJ2-7; abundance: many; d_gene: NA
CDR3nt: TGTGCCAGCAGTGAGTACAGGGGAACTGAAGCTTTCTTT; CDR3aa: CASSEYRGTEAFF; v_gene: TRBV2; j_gene: TRBJ1-1; abundance: many; d_gene: TRBD1
CDR3nt: TGCAGCGTTATAACGACGGGGGTCGTCACTGAAGCTTTCTTT; CDR3aa: CSVITTGVVTEAFF; v_gene: TRBV29-1; j_gene: TRBJ1-1; abundance: many; d_gene: NA
CDR3nt: TGTGCCAGCAGCCCGGGACAGGGTTTCTCTGAAGCTTTCTTT; CDR3aa: CASSPGQGFSEAFF; v_gene: TRBV7-9; j_gene: TRBJ1-1; abundance: NA; d_gene: TRBD1
CDR3nt: TGTGCCAGCAGTGATTCTACCTTTTACGAGCAGTACTTC; CDR3aa: CASSDSTFYEQYF; v_gene: TRBV2; j_gene: TRBJ2-7; abundance: NA; d_gene: NA
CDR3nt: TGTGCCAGCAGCGTAGGAGGAGGAGATACGCAGTATTTT; CDR3aa: CASSVGGGDTQYF; v_gene: TRBV9; j_gene: TRBJ2-3; abundance: many; d_gene: NA
CDR3nt: TGTGCCAGCAGTTACCGGGGACTCGGGGGACTCTACGAGCAGTACTTC; CDR3aa: CASSYRGLGGLYEQYF; v_gene: TRBV27; j_gene: TRBJ2-7; abundance: many; d_gene: NA
CDR3nt: TGTGCCTGGGAGTCCCGAGGCGGGGGGGGGTTCTTC; CDR3aa: CAWESRGGGGFF; v_gene: TRBV30; j_gene: TRBJ2-1; abundance: few; d_gene: TRBD2
CDR3nt: TGTGCCTGGAAACCCGACCCGAGTCAGCCCCAGCATTTT; CDR3aa: CAWKPDPSQPQHF; v_gene: TRBV30; j_gene: TRBJ1-5; abundance: many; d_gene: NA
CDR3nt: TGCGCCAGCAGCTTGGATGGGACCTACTATGGCTACACCTTC; CDR3aa: CASSLDGTYYGYTF; v_gene: TRBV5-1; j_gene: TRBJ1-2; abundance: many; d_gene: NA
CDR3nt: TGTGCCAGCAGCCAAGATGAGGGCGGAGGGCAGCCCCAGCATTTT; CDR3aa: CASSQDEGGGQPQHF; v_gene: TRBV3-1; j_gene: TRBJ1-5; abundance: many; d_gene: NA
CDR3nt: TGTGCCAGCAGCCAGGCTAGCGGGGGGGCGACGGTTGAGCAGTTCTTC; CDR3aa: CASSQASGGATVEQFF; v_gene: TRBV4-2; j_gene: TRBJ2-1; abundance: many; d_gene: TRBD2
CDR3nt: TGTGCAAGTCGCTTATCCCACACACAGGGTACTGAGCAGTTCTTC; CDR3aa: CASRLSHTQGTEQFF; v_gene: TRBV12-2; j_gene: TRBJ2-1; abundance: NA; d_gene: NA
CDR3nt: TGCGCCAGCAGTTCGGGCGCCGACTCTGGAAACACCATATATTTT; CDR3aa: CASSSGADSGNTIYF; v_gene: TRBV5-1; j_gene: TRBJ1-3; abundance: NA; d_gene: NA
CDR3nt: TGTGCCAGCAGTTACTCTCGGAACACCGGGGAGCTGTTTTTT; CDR3aa: CASSYSRNTGELFF; v_gene: TRBV6-5; j_gene: TRBJ2-2; abundance: many; d_gene: NA
CDR3nt: TGCGCCAGCAGCCAAAAGAAAAGAGTTTCCTACAATGAGCAGTTCTTC; CDR3aa: CASSQKKRVSYNEQFF; v_gene: TRBV5-1; j_gene: TRBJ2-1; abundance: NA; d_gene: NA
CDR3nt: TGTGCCAGCAGTTTAGAGGCAGCGGCTAATTCACCCCTCCACTTT; CDR3aa: CASSLEAAANSPLHF; v_gene: TRBV12-3/TRBV12-4; j_gene: TRBJ1-6; abundance: NA; d_gene: NA
CDR3nt: TGTGCCAGCAGTCCAGGGGGACAGAGACTCGGCTTCTTC; CDR3aa: CASSPGGQRLGFF; v_gene: TRBV12-3/TRBV12-4; j_gene: TRBJ1-2; abundance: few; d_gene: TRBD1
CDR3nt: TGTGCCAGTAGTGAGGGATTACGGACTGAAGCTTTCTTT; CDR3aa: CASSEGLRTEAFF; v_gene: TRBV19; j_gene: TRBJ1-1; abundance: many; d_gene: NA
CDR3nt: TGTGCCAGCAGCTTAGCAGGGCTGGGGTCAGATACGCAGTATTTT; CDR3aa: CASSLAGLGSDTQYF; v_gene: TRBV7-9; j_gene: TRBJ2-3; abundance: many; d_gene: NA
CDR3nt: TGTGCCAGCAGCTTTAGCGGGGGCACAGATACGCAGTATTTT; CDR3aa: CASSFSGGTDTQYF; v_gene: TRBV7-9; j_gene: TRBJ2-3; abundance: many; d_gene: TRBD2
CDR3nt: TGCGCCAGCAGCCCCTATGAAAATGAGCAGTTCTTC; CDR3aa: CASSPYENEQFF; v_gene: TRBV4-1; j_gene: TRBJ2-1; abundance: NA; d_gene: NA
CDR3nt: TGTGCCAGCAGCTTTTGGTCAGGGGAAGAGACCCAGTACTTC; CDR3aa: CASSFWSGEETQYF; v_gene: TRBV7-2; j_gene: TRBJ2-5; abundance: many; d_gene: NA
CDR3nt: TGCAGTGCCCCGAGCGGGGCTTCCTACGAGCAGTACTTC; CDR3aa: CSAPSGASYEQYF; v_gene: TRBV20-1; j_gene: TRBJ2-7; abundance: many; d_gene: TRBD2
CDR3nt: TGCGCCAGCAGCTTGGAAGGAGGACACGGAAACACCATATATTTT; CDR3aa: CASSLEGGHGNTIYF; v_gene: TRBV5-1; j_gene: TRBJ1-3; abundance: many; d_gene: NA